The rows below give T cell receptor beta chains drawn from one sample of a study of shared clonotypes between healthy human individuals. The repertoire was sequenced with immunoSEQ multiplex PCR; TCRdb's copy has only in-frame clones and lacks some. The sample shows approximately 1,500,000 clones, roughly 96% of them seen only once. Specimen: naive CD4+ T cells sorted from blood. The receptors stem from a man younger than 45 in good health. Each CDR3 is given with its conserved first and last residue. The D gene is left open where the match is weak.

v_call,j_call,cdr3_length,d_call,cdr3_nt,cdr3_aa
TRBV5-4,TRBJ2-1,13,.,TGTGCCAGCAGCTCCCCCCAGGACATAACCGGGGTCTTC,CASSSPQDITGVF
TRBV19,TRBJ1-2,11,.,TGTGCCAGTAGTAACCACTATGGCTACACCTTC,CASSNHYGYTF
TRBV19,TRBJ1-5,19,.,TGTGCCAGTAGTATGCGGTCTTTATTCTTCGGTCAGGGAAGTCAGCCCCAGCATTTT,CASSMRSLFFGQGSQPQHF
TRBV7-9,TRBJ2-5,15,TRBD2,TGTGCCAGCAGCTTAGTTAGCGGGAGTGCTGAGACCCAGTACTTC,CASSLVSGSAETQYF
TRBV19,TRBJ1-5,17,TRBD1,TGTGCCAGTAGTATAGAACAGACAGGGAGGGAGGATCAGCCCCAGCATTTT,CASSIEQTGREDQPQHF
TRBV18,TRBJ2-7,13,.,TGTGCCAGCTCTCAAGCAGGGGCTAGCGAGCAGTACTTC,CASSQAGASEQYF
TRBV7-2,TRBJ2-7,14,.,TGTGCCAGCAGCTTCCGGCAGTCCTCCTACGAGCAGTACTTC,CASSFRQSSYEQYF
TRBV9,TRBJ2-5,14,TRBD1,TGTGCCAGCAGTTTTTCGGACAGGGTAGAGACCCAGTACTTC,CASSFSDRVETQYF
TRBV5-8,TRBJ1-5,15,.,TGTGCCAGCAGCTTGGGATCAGGGGAATATCAGCCCCAGCATTTT,CASSLGSGEYQPQHF
TRBV30,TRBJ1-5,20,.,TGTGCCTGGAGTGTACTATGGCGGGATGACGGTTTGAATAGCAATCAGCCCCAGCATTTT,CAWSVLWRDDGLNSNQPQHF
TRBV14,TRBJ2-5,13,.,TGTGCCAGCAGCCTGCCAGGGGGGGAGACCCAGTACTTC,CASSLPGGETQYF
TRBV6-5,TRBJ2-5,14,.,TGTGCCAGCAGGCAGGGGTTCGGGAGAGAGACCCAGTACTTC,CASRQGFGRETQYF
TRBV11-2,TRBJ1-5,15,TRBD1,TGTGCCAGCAGCTTAGAAGCAGGGGGTAATCAGCCCCAGCATTTT,CASSLEAGGNQPQHF
TRBV5-6,TRBJ2-7,14,.,TGTGCCAGCAGCTCCTCGGGTACGTCCTACGAGCAGTACTTC,CASSSSGTSYEQYF
TRBV18,TRBJ1-3,15,.,TGTGCCAGCTCACCCGACGTTGCCTGGGGAAACACCATATATTTT,CASSPDVAWGNTIYF
TRBV5-5,TRBJ2-7,15,TRBD2,TGTGCCAGCAGCTTGACTAGCGGGATCCACTACGAGCAGTACTTC,CASSLTSGIHYEQYF
TRBV14,TRBJ1-1,19,TRBD1,TGTGCCAGCAGCCAGGCCCCGAGGGACAGGAGCGAGGGAGGCACTGAAGCTTTCTTT,CASSQAPRDRSEGGTEAFF
TRBV5-4,TRBJ2-2,12,.,TGTGCCAGCTACAGGAACACCGGGGAGCTGTTTTTT,CASYRNTGELFF
TRBV6-1,TRBJ2-1,12,.,TGTGCTAGTGCAGAGTCCTACAATGAGCAGTTCTTC,CASAESYNEQFF
TRBV27,TRBJ2-6,16,.,TGTGCCAGCAGTGACCCGGTGGGCTCTGGGGCCAACGTCCTGACTTTC,CASSDPVGSGANVLTF
TRBV9,TRBJ1-1,13,.,TGTGCCAGCAGCGAGGCCTCCAACACTGAAGCTTTCTTT,CASSEASNTEAFF
TRBV7-3,TRBJ2-1,11,.,TGTGCCAGCAGGGCCGGGGGTGAGCAGTTCTTC,CASRAGGEQFF
TRBV7-9,TRBJ2-1,15,.,TGTGCCAGCAGCTTATGGACTACATTATACAATGAGCAGTTCTTC,CASSLWTTLYNEQFF
TRBV12-1,TRBJ2-1,13,.,TGTGCCAGCAGCAACGGGGCCCTTCGGGAGCAGTTCTTC,CASSNGALREQFF
TRBV20-1,TRBJ2-3,11,.,TGCAGTGCGTCCCAGGGGGATACGCAGTATTTT,CSASQGDTQYF
TRBV6-1,TRBJ2-3,13,.,TGTGCCAGCAGGAGGGACTTTCTTTATACGCAGTATTTT,CASRRDFLYTQYF
TRBV19,TRBJ2-7,17,TRBD1,TGTGCCAGTAGTCCCCGGACAGGGAAGGTCGGGCCCTACGAGCAGTACTTC,CASSPRTGKVGPYEQYF
TRBV29-1,TRBJ2-2,15,.,TGCAGCGTTGTATTAGGCAGGGTGAACACCGGGGAGCTGTTTTTT,CSVVLGRVNTGELFF
TRBV6-5,TRBJ1-4,16,.,TGTGCCAGCAGTTCGGGGTTGAGGGGGGCAGAGGAAAAACTGTTTTTT,CASSSGLRGAEEKLFF
TRBV6-1,TRBJ1-5,13,.,TGTGCCAGCAGCGTACTTGGCAATCAGCCCCAGCATTTT,CASSVLGNQPQHF
TRBV5-1,TRBJ2-3,14,.,TGCGCCAGCAGCTTGGTTAGCCCCTCAGATACGCAGTATTTT,CASSLVSPSDTQYF
TRBV9,TRBJ2-2,18,TRBD2,TGTGCCAGCAGCGATGGACTAGCGGGAGGGCCGTTAACCGGGGAGCTGTTTTTT,CASSDGLAGGPLTGELFF